This T cell receptor (beta chain) was sequenced for a study of cytomegalovirus exposure and HLA in healthy donors. Study-wide points: In all likelihood, a cluster of highly shared sequence variants was a sequencing artifact. According to the study, 150 to 200 TCR beta chains were cytomegalovirus-associated.

Concerning this clone itself: No antigen is known for it.

Both 60 Vbeta primers and 13 Jbeta primers went into the PCR. TCRdb's table, derived via immunoSEQ multiplex PCR, lists solely in-frame clones and lacks some. The sample table sets out about 58,000 clones. The V segment lost 7 bases and the J segment 3 bases; nucleotides outside the gene matches: 6. The CDR3 has 13 residues. From germline, CDR1 is SEHNR and CDR2 FQNEAQ (reference sequence). The sequencing input was PBMCs. V is TRBV7-9 and J is TRBJ2-7; 7 bases are shared with TRBD1. The TCR sequence derives from a young woman in good health and CMV-seronegative. The CDR3 DNA reads TGTGCCAGCACCGACAGGGACGGCTACGAGCAGTACTTC. It codes for CASTDRDGYEQYF.